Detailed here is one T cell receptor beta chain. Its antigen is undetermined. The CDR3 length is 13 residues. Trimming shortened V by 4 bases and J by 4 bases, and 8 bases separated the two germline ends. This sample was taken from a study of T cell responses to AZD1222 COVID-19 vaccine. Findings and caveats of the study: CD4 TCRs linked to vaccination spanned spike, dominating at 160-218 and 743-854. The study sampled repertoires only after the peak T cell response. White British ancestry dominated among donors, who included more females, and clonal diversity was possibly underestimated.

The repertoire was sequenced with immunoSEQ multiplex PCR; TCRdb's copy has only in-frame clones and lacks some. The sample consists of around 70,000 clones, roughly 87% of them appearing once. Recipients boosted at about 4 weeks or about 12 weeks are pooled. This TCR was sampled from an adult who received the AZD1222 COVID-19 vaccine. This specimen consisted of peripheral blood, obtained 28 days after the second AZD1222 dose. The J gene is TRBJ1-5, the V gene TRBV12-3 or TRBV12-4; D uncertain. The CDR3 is CASSYDKNQPQHF. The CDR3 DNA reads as TGTGCCAGCAGTTATGACAAAAATCAGCCCCAGCATTTT.